The rows below give T cell receptor beta chains drawn from one sample of a study of blood T cell repertoires in COVID-19. Only in-frame clones appear in the TCRdb table, and some are missing; sequencing was by immunoSEQ multiplex PCR. The table lists some 110,000 clones, around nine tenths of them singletons, with approximately 4% in the top ten. Sequenced sample: peripheral blood. The receptor source for this set is a man aged 35 to 55 with acute or convalescent COVID-19. CDR3s include the opening cysteine and the closing phenylalanine or tryptophan.

j_call v_call cdr3_aa
TRBJ1-5 TRBV25-1 CASSEAGSGNQPQHF
TRBJ1-6 TRBV30 CAWSKGQVGPNSPLHF
TRBJ2-5 TRBV7-9 CASSLPGQGVQETQYF
TRBJ1-2 TRBV3-1/TRBV3-2 CASSVHLTIHQDGYTF
TRBJ2-5 TRBV7-9 CASSFPGLAGAETQYF
TRBJ1-1 TRBV6-5 CASSYSRRTGEAFF
TRBJ1-5 TRBV7-2 CASRQTADQPQHF
TRBJ1-1 TRBV5-4 CASSPGTGTRMNTEAFF
TRBJ2-2 TRBV14 CASSLGLAGGAGELFF
TRBJ1-2 TRBV7-9 CASSIWGTNPRGLYGYTF
TRBJ2-2 TRBV7-9 CASSLVVVRRNANTGELFF
TRBJ2-2 TRBV3-1/TRBV3-2 CASSQGQGYTGELFF
TRBJ1-2 TRBV2 CASSPGSNYGYTF
TRBJ2-2 TRBV18 CASSYPGQRTGELFF
TRBJ1-5 TRBV2 CASRRANQPQHF
TRBJ1-1 TRBV19 CAVGGRGFAEAFF
TRBJ1-1 TRBV4-2 CASSHAGVTEAFF